This entry describes one TCR beta chain. The entry originates in a study of blood T cell repertoires in COVID-19. Study overall: Samples came from the United States, Italy and Spain, spanning acute and convalescent COVID-19.

Trimming pared 0 bases from V and 1 base from J, leaving 10 bases between. The CDR3 has 15 residues. From germline, CDR1 is SGHRS and CDR2 YFSETQ. Authors' data handling: The authors estimated nucleated cell counts from reference gene primer amplification. Profiling relied on immunoSEQ multiplex PCR, and the TCRdb table lists in-frame clones only, not all of them. That table furnishes V, J and clone size, whereas the DNA furnished D and trimming. This table has tens of thousands of clones, roughly 84% appearing once. What was sequenced was peripheral blood. This clonotype was obtained from a woman in her sixties with acute or convalescent COVID-19. The genes are TRBV5-1 and TRBJ1-1; D is perhaps TRBD1 (6 bases). The CDR3 DNA reads TGCGCCAGCAGCTTGGCCGGGACAAAGAACACTGAAGCTTTCTTT. Amino acids: CASSLAGTKNTEAFF.